The sequence of this TCR beta chain was determined in a study of OX40 agonist ivuxolimab in advanced cancers. In the study overall: Ivuxolimab was administered intravenously to patients at 0.01 to 10 mg/kg every 2 weeks.

Produced via immunoSEQ multiplex PCR; TCRdb's table is partial and in-frame only. Of 66,000 or so clones in the sample, under 90% were seen once. Individuals having autoimmune disease history or systemic immunosuppression were not enrolled. This CDR3 comprises 14 residues. Germline assignment: CDR1 MGHDK and CDR2 SYGVNS. The V and J ends lost 5 bases and 2 bases respectively, with 11 bases between them. The chain is built from TRBV25-1 and TRBJ2-3; D may be TRBD1 (5 bases). The material was CD4+ or CD8+ T cells sorted from blood, obtained in a trial of the OX40 agonist ivuxolimab. This TCR was recovered from an adult with an advanced solid tumor such as melanoma, head and neck, liver or kidney cancer. The CDR3 protein is CASSPTATTDTQYF. In DNA form, the CDR3 reads TGTGCCAGCAGTCCGACAGCAACCACAGATACGCAGTATTTT.